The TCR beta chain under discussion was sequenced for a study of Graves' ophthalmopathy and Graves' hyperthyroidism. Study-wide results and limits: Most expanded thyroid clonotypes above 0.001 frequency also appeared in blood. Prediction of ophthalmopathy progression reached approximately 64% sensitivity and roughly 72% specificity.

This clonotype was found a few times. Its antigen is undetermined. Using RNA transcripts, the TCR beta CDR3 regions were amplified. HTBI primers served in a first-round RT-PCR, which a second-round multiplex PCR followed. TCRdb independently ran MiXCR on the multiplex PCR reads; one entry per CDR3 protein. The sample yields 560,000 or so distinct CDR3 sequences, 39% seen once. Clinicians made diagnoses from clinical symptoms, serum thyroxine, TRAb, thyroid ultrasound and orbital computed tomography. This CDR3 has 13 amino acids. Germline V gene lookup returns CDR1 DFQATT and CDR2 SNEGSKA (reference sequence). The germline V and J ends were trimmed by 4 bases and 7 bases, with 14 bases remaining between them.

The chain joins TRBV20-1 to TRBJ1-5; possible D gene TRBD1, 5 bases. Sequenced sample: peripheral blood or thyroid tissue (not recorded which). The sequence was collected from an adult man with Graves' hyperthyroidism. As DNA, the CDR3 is TGCAGTGCTATTAGGCAGGGCGGGCAGCCCCAGCATTTT. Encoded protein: CSAIRQGGQPQHF.